This TCR beta chain was documented in a study of breast tumors, draining lymph nodes, adjacent tissues. Study outcomes and limitations: Luminal-like breast cancer showed significantly greater tumor-nontumor repertoire similarity than basal-like breast cancer did. Tumors had less TCR diversity than lymph nodes, more than nontumor tissue.

Axillary draining lymph nodes of breast cancer patients supplied the node samples. A single record per CDR3 protein comes from TCRdb applying MiXCR to the multiplex PCR reads. The data hold about 170,000 distinct CDR3 sequences, with around 35% observed a single time. This clonotype has a count of ten or more. Its specificity is not known. This CDR3 comprises 13 residues. Looked up from germline, CDR1 is SGHVS and CDR2 is FNYEAQ. Trimming stripped 4 bases from V and 9 bases from J, with 13 bases between. The genes are TRBV7-6 and TRBJ2-1, with D possibly being TRBD1 or TRBD2 (5 bases each). This clonotype originated in a female donor with breast cancer. Some clones in this sample may be carry-over from other donors' samples. The sequencing sample was made of axillary lymph node tissue. The DNA of the CDR3 is TGTGCCAGCAGCTCCACCGGGGCCGCTGAGCAGTTCTTC. Protein: CASSSTGAAEQFF.